The 2 T cell receptor beta chains below come from one sample, sequenced in a study of blood T cell repertoires in COVID-19. Sequenced by immunoSEQ multiplex PCR; TCRdb stores in-frame clones only, minus some. The table lists about 58,000 clones, nearly 90% of them singletons, with around 13% in the top ten. Sequenced input: peripheral blood. These receptors all come from a man between 60 and 70 years old with active COVID-19.

V usage is TRBV18 and J usage is TRBJ2-7; D may be TRBD2 (5 bases). V was clipped by 4 bases and J by 5 bases, with 6 bases between them. In germline, CDR1 is KGHSH, CDR2 LQKENI. The CDR3 length is 11 residues. CDR3 loop: CASSQGDEQYF. The CDR3 coding sequence is TGTGCCAGCTCACAGGGAGACGAGCAGTACTTC.

The chain links TRBV10-1 to TRBJ2-7, with D uncertain. CDR1 and CDR2 (germline): WNHNN, SYGVQD (reference sequence). The CDR3 is 12 residues long. With 3 bases removed from V and 2 bases from J, the gap between germline ends came to 5 bases. The CDR3 DNA reads TGCGCCAGCAGTGAATTCGCCTACGAGCAGTACTTC. It yields the protein CASSEFAYEQYF.